This T cell receptor beta chain was profiled in a study of blood T cell repertoires in COVID-19 (dated by TCRdb to the early 2020s). Study-level background: Samples covering the acute and convalescent phases of COVID-19 were provided by collaborators in the United States, Italy and Spain. The material from the prospective study consisted of cDNA or gDNA derived from T cells, B-cell-depleted T cells, or PBMCs. Subjects who had been exposed to COVID-19, were actively infected with it, or had recovered from it provided the deeply sampled blood TCRbeta repertoires that made up the dataset. The repertoires were released in a freely available public database meant as a resource for research on the immune response to SARS-CoV-2. The samples were drawn from the first 160 participants of the ongoing ImmuneRACE study and from 950 to 1,500 subjects provided by 6 global collaborators. A de-identified subject ID, COVID-19 status, age in years and sex were almost always included in the sample metadata. Where available, HLA class I and class II types were obtained from metadata supplied by the sample provider rather than from assay-based typing. What the work shows at the level of the full study, not this receptor alone: The quantity of clinical and demographic metadata differed by source and by participant and was supplied without curation.

Concerning this clone itself: The specificity of this receptor is unknown. No base quality values were provided; no much bigger clone lies one nucleotide off.

Based on the germline V gene (reference sequence), the CDR1 and CDR2 sequences are DFQATT and SNEGSKA. From its cysteine to its phenylalanine, the CDR3 spans 14 amino acids. Only the CDR3 DNA is retained, 42 bases long and in frame from the first base. V lost 3 bases and J lost 5 bases; the stretch between them is 14 bases long. TCRbeta CDR3 regions were amplified from genomic DNA by means of the immunoSEQ Assay, a bias-controlled multiplex PCR. Per the authors' processing: Nucleated cell counts per sample were estimated from amplification of reference gene primers within the assay. To quantify the absolute abundance of each unique TCRbeta CDR3 rearrangement, sequence reads were collapsed and filtered. For each sample, productive Simpson clonality was calculated as the square root of Simpson's diversity index over productive rearrangements. Entries here come from immuneACCESS through TCRdb and include only in-frame sequences with V and J called. Some clones fail to appear in such tables; in the studies checked, an unresolved V gene covers under half of the shortfall, and the cause of the remainder is unknown. For V, J and clone size, that table is used; D and trimming come from the DNA. Within this sample are some 120,000 clones, with 60% to 80% of them counted one time only. The ten most abundant clones make up around 6% of the sample.

Collaborating institutions collected whole blood in K2EDTA tubes following their own protocols. Collaborator samples were shipped for TCRbeta analysis as frozen whole blood, isolated PBMCs, or DNA extracted from either sample type. The sequence derives from a man aged 60-69 years with acute or convalescent COVID-19. Sequenced input: peripheral blood. The chain links TRBV20-1 with TRBJ2-1; the D region possibly corresponds to TRBD2 (5 bases align). CDR3 loop: CSASVGGGDNEQFF. The nucleotide sequence reads TGCAGTGCTAGTGTCGGAGGAGGTGACAATGAGCAGTTCTTC.